The subject of this entry is one TCR beta chain. This sample stems from a study of blood T cell repertoires in COVID-19. Original data processing: Reference gene primer amplification gave estimated nucleated cell counts. Sequencing used immunoSEQ multiplex PCR; TCRdb keeps in-frame clones, though not all of them. V, J and clone size were drawn from that table, and D and trimming were deduced from the DNA. The data contain around 150,000 clones, more than 90% of them singletons. Germline-derived CDR1 and CDR2 are LGHDT and YNNKEL (reference sequence). The CDR3 covers 16 residues. Trimming cost V 1 base and J 2 bases; bases outside gene matches: 6.

The sequence was collected from a man between 60 and 75 years old with active or convalescent COVID-19. This chain links TRBV3-1 (or the pseudogene TRBV3-2) with TRBJ1-2, with 8 bases identical to TRBD1. Sequenced material: peripheral blood. CDR3 DNA: TGTGCCAGCAGCCAAGGGCAGGGGGCTGTAAACTATGGCTACACCTTC. It is translated as CASSQGQGAVNYGYTF.